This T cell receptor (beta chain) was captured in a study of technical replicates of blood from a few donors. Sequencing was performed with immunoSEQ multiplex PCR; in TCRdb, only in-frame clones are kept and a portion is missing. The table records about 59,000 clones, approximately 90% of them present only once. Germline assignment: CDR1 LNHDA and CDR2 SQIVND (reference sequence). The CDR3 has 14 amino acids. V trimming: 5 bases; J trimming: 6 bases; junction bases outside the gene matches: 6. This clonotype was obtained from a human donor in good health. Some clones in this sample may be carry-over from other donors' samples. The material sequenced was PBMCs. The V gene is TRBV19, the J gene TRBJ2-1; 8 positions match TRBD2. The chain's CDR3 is CASSSGLGLNEQFF. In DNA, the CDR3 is TGTGCCAGTAGTTCGGGACTAGGACTCAATGAGCAGTTCTTC.